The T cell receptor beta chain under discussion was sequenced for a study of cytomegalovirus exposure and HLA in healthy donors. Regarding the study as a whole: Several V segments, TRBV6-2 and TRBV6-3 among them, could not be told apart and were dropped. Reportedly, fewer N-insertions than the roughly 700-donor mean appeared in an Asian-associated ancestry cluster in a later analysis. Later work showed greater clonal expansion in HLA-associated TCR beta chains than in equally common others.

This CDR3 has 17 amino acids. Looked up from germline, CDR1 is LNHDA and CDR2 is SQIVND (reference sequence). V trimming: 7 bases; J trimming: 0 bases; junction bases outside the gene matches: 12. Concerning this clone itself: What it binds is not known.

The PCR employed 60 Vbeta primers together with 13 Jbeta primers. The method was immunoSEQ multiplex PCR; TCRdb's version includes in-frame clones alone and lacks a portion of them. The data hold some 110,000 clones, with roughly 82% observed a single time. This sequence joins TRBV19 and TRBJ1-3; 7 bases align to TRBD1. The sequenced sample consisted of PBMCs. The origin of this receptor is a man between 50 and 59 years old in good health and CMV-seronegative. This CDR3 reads CASKTGTDDNSGNTIYF. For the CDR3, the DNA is TGTGCCAGTAAAACCGGGACAGACGATAACTCTGGAAACACCATATATTTT.